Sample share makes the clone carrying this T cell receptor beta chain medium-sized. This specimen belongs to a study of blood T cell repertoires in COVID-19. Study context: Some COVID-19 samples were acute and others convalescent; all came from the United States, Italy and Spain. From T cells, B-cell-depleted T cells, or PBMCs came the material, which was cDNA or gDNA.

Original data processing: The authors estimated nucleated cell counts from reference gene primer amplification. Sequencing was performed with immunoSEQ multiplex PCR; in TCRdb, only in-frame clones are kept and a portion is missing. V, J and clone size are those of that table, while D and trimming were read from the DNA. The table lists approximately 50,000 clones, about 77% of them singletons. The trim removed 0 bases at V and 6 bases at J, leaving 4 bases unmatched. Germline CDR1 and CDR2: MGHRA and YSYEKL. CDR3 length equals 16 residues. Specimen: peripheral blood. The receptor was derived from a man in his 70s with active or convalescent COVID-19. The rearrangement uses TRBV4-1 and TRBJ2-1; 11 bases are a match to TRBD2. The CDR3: CASSQDSGGAGNEQFF. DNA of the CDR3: TGCGCCAGCAGCCAAGATAGCGGGGGGGCTGGCAATGAGCAGTTCTTC.